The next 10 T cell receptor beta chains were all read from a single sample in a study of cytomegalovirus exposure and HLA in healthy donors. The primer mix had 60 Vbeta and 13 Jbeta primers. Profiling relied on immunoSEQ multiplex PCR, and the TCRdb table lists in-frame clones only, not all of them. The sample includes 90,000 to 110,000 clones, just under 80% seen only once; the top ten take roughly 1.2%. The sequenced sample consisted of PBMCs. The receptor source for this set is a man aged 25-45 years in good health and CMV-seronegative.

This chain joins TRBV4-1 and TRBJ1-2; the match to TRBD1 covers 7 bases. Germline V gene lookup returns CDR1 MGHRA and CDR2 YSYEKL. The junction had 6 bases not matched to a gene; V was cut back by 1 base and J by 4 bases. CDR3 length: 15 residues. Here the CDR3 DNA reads TGCGCCAGCAGCCAAGGAAGGGACAGTCTCTATGGCTACACCTTC. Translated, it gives CASSQGRDSLYGYTF.

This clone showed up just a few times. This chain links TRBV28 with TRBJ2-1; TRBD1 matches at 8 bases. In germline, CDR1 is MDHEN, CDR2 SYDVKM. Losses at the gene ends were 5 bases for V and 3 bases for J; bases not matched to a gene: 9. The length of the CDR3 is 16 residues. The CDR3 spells CASSGDGTGVYNEQFF. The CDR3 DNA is TGTGCCAGCAGTGGAGACGGGACAGGAGTCTACAATGAGCAGTTCTTC.

DNA of the CDR3: TGTGCAACTGGGGGGGGCGGCGAGACCCAGTACTTC. Translated: CATGGGGETQYF. The V gene is TRBV7-9, the J gene TRBJ2-5, with D perhaps TRBD2 (7 bases). The CDR3 length is 12 residues. Germline CDR1 reads SEHNR; CDR2 reads FQNEAQ (reference sequence).

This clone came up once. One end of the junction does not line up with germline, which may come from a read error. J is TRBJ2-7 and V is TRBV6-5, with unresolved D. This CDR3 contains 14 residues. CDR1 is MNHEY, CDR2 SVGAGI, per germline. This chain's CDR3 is CAGRPEVSSYEQYF. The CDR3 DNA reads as TGTGCCGGCAGGCCCGAGGTGAGCTCCTACGAGCAGTACTTC.

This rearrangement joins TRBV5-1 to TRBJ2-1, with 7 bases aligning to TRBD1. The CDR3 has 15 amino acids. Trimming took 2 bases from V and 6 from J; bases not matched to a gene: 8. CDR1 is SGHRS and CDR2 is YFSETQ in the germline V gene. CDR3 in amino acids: CASSLDRASGNEQFF. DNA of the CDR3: TGCGCCAGCAGCTTAGACAGGGCGTCGGGCAATGAGCAGTTCTTC.

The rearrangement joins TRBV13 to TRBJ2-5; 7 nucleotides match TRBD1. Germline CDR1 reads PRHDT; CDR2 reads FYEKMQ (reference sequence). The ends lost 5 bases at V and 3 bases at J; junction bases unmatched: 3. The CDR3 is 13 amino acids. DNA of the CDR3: TGTGCCAGCAGCCCGGACAGGAAAGAGACCCAGTACTTC. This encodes CASSPDRKETQYF.

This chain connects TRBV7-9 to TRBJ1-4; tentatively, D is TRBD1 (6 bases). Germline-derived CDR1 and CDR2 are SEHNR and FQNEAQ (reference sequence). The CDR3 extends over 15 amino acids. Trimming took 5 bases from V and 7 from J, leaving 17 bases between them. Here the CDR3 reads CASSPNRDRSEKLFF. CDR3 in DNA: TGTGCCAGCAGCCCAAACAGGGATAGGAGTGAAAAACTGTTTTTT.

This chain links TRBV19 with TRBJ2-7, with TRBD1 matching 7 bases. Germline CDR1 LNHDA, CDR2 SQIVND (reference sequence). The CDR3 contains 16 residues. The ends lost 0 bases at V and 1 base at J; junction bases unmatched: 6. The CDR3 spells CASSIDTSGGSYEQYF. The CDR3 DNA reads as TGTGCCAGTAGTATAGATACCTCAGGGGGTTCCTACGAGCAGTACTTC.

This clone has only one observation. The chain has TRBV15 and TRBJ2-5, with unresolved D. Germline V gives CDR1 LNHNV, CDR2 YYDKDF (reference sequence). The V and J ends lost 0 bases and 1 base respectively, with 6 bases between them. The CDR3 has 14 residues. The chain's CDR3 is CATSRDQAQETQYF. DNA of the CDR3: TGTGCCACCAGCAGAGACCAGGCCCAAGAGACCCAGTACTTC.

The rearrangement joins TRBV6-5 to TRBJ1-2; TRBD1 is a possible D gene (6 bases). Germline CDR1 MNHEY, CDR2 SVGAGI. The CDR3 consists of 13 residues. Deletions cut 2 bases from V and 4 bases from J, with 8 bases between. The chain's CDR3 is CASSYEGGYGYTF. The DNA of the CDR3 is TGTGCCAGCAGTTACGAAGGGGGCTATGGCTACACCTTC.